This T cell receptor beta chain stems from a study of blood T cell repertoires in COVID-19. V lost 3 bases to trimming and J lost 7 bases; unmatched junction nucleotides: 7. The CDR3 has 14 amino acids. CDR1 and CDR2 (germline): SGHDN, FVKESK. Generated by immunoSEQ multiplex PCR, the TCRdb table keeps only in-frame clones and is missing some. The sample records nearly 55,000 clones, over 70% being singletons. The TCR comes from a human donor with active or convalescent COVID-19. The donor label of this sample is uncertain. The V gene is TRBV14, the J gene TRBJ1-2, with 8 bases aligning to TRBD1. Sequenced input: peripheral blood. The chain's CDR3 is CASSQAGGAGGYTF. The CDR3 bases are TGTGCCAGCAGCCAGGCAGGGGGCGCAGGTGGCTACACCTTC.